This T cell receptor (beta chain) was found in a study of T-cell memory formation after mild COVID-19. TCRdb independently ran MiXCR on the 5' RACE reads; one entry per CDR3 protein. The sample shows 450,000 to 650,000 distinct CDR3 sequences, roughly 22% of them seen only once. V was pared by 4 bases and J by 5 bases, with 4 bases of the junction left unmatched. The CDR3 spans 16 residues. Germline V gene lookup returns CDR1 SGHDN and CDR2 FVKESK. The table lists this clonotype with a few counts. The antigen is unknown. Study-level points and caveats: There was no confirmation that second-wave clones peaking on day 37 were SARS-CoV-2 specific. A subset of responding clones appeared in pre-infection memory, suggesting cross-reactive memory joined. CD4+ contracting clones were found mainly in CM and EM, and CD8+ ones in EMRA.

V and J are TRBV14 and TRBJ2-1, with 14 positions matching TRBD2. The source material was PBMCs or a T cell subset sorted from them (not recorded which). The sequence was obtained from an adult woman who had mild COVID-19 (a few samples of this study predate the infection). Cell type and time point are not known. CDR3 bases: TGTGCCAGCAGCCTCCCGACTAGCGGGGGGGACAATGAGCAGTTCTTC. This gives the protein CASSLPTSGGDNEQFF.